Presented here are 27 T cell receptor beta chains from one specimen sequenced in a study of T-cell memory formation after mild COVID-19. One entry per CDR3 protein, called by TCRdb with MiXCR from the 5' RACE reads. The sample carries some 300,000 distinct CDR3 sequences, about 20% recorded once. The specimen sequenced was PBMCs or a T cell subset sorted from them (not recorded which). The source is a man between 18 and 35 years old who had mild COVID-19 (a few samples of this study predate the infection). Cell type and time point are not known.

Here the CDR3 DNA reads TGTGCCAGCAGTATAGGACAGGCCCCGGACTCACCCCTCCACTTT. Its protein is CASSIGQAPDSPLHF. The rearrangement links TRBV28 to TRBJ1-6; 7 nucleotides match TRBD1. V was pared by 5 bases and J by 10 bases, with 11 bases of the junction left unmatched. Per germline, CDR1 MDHEN and CDR2 SYDVKM. The CDR3 sequence is 15 residues long.

The chain is built from TRBV12-3 or TRBV12-4 and TRBJ2-7, with TRBD1 matching 10 bases. The CDR3 is 18 residues long. V shed 6 bases and J 0 bases; nucleotides not matched to a gene: 14. The chain's CDR3 is CASRPSGGQGKGSYEQYF. CDR3 DNA sequence: TGTGCCAGCAGACCCTCAGGGGGACAGGGGAAGGGCTCCTACGAGCAGTACTTC.

At least ten counts were recorded for this clonotype. This chain links TRBV6-5 with TRBJ1-4, with D tentatively TRBD1 (5 bases). There are 14 residues in the CDR3. Germline lookup yields CDR1 MNHEY and CDR2 SVGAGI. V was trimmed by 2 bases and J by 7 bases, leaving 11 bases between them. CDR3 residues: CASSYRTTIEKLFF. The CDR3 DNA follows: TGTGCCAGCAGTTACCGGACAACCATTGAAAAACTGTTTTTT.

There are many counts of this clonotype. This chain uses TRBV12-3 or TRBV12-4 with TRBJ2-1, with D perhaps given as TRBD1 or TRBD2 (6 bases each). The CDR3 loop spans 12 amino acids. V gave up 2 bases and J gave up 8 bases, with 7 bases separating them. CDR3 sequence reads: CASSLRGDEQFF. The CDR3 coding sequence is TGTGCCAGCAGTTTAAGGGGGGATGAGCAGTTCTTC.

The chain joins TRBV7-2 to TRBJ1-5; D gene unclear. Trimming shortened V by 5 bases and J by 3 bases, and 14 bases separated the two germline ends. This CDR3 spans 15 amino acids. The germline CDR1 and CDR2 sequences are SGHTA and FQGNSA. The CDR3 DNA reads TGTGCCAGCAGCCCTGAACGCGGCTTCAATCAGCCCCAGCATTTT. It yields the protein CASSPERGFNQPQHF.

V usage is TRBV20-1 and J usage is TRBJ1-3, with unresolved D. The CDR3 extends over 13 amino acids. V was cut by 3 bases and J by 7 bases, with 13 bases left in between. Germline CDR1 and CDR2: DFQATT and SNEGSKA (reference sequence). This chain's CDR3 is CSARSGNENTIYF. The CDR3 nucleotides are TGCAGTGCTAGGTCCGGGAATGAGAACACCATATATTTT.

The chain uses TRBV5-6 and TRBJ2-7; no clear D gene. This CDR3 has 13 residues. From germline, CDR1 is SGHDT and CDR2 YYEEEE. V gave up 1 base and J gave up 0 bases, with 5 bases separating them. The CDR3 spells CASSLYGSYEQYF. CDR3 sequence (DNA): TGTGCCAGCAGCTTGTACGGCTCCTACGAGCAGTACTTC.

V and J are TRBV30 and TRBJ2-3; 8 bases agree with TRBD2. Germline CDR1 is GTSNPN and CDR2 is SVGIG (reference sequence). With 3 bases clipped from V and 5 bases from J, the junction kept 7 bases outside the gene matches. The CDR3 is 14 amino acids. CDR3 residues: CAWSGGAMRDTQYF. For the CDR3, the DNA is TGTGCCTGGAGCGGGGGGGCCATGCGAGATACGCAGTATTTT.

The rearrangement uses TRBV5-1 and TRBJ2-3; no clear D gene. The CDR3 covers 14 residues. Looked up from germline, CDR1 is SGHRS and CDR2 is YFSETQ. Deletions cut 0 bases from V and 3 bases from J, with 8 bases between. In DNA, the CDR3 is TGCGCCAGCAGCTTGGGGGCCACGACAGATACGCAGTATTTT. It codes for CASSLGATTDTQYF.

The genes are TRBV9 and TRBJ2-5; no reliable D call. CDR1 SGDLS and CDR2 YYNGEE come from the germline V gene. V lost 0 bases, J lost 4 bases, and 10 bases lay in between. The CDR3 consists of 14 residues. CDR3 sequence (DNA): TGTGCCAGCAGCGTAGGTCCAGCCCCAGAGACCCAGTACTTC. Amino acid sequence: CASSVGPAPETQYF.

V usage is TRBV29-1 and J usage is TRBJ1-2; possibly TRBD1 for D (5 bases). From germline, CDR1 is SQVTM and CDR2 ANQGSEA. Trimming cost V 5 bases and J 6 bases, with 16 bases left between them. CDR3 size: 13 residues. The chain's CDR3 is CSVLYMQGNGYTF. CDR3 in DNA: TGCAGCGTTCTCTACATGCAGGGAAATGGCTACACCTTC.

The genes are TRBV29-1 and TRBJ2-1, with D possibly matching TRBD2 (7 bases). The CDR3 runs to 17 residues. In germline, CDR1 is SQVTM, CDR2 ANQGSEA. The V end was cut by 3 bases, the J end by 2 bases, with 20 bases between. Here the CDR3 reads CSVDDRVGGRAYNEQFF. The CDR3 region has the DNA TGCAGCGTTGACGATAGGGTCGGGGGGCGCGCCTACAATGAGCAGTTCTTC.

The CDR3 sequence: CASSQSSGGEQFF. The CDR3 bases are TGTGCCAGCAGCCAGTCTTCGGGAGGTGAGCAGTTCTTC. The rearrangement links TRBV14 to TRBJ2-1; 7 bases match TRBD2. Germline CDR1 SGHDN, CDR2 FVKESK. Trimming at V came to 3 bases and at J to 9 bases, leaving 5 bases not matched to a gene. This CDR3 is built from 13 residues.

The rearrangement uses TRBV6-2 or TRBV6-3 and TRBJ1-5; D is unresolved. Germline CDR1 MNHEY, CDR2 SVGEGT. This CDR3 is built from 17 residues. V lost 4 bases and J lost 3, with 19 bases in between. The CDR3 protein is CASSSPRGAGINQPQHF. Here the CDR3 DNA reads TGTGCCAGCAGTTCTCCTCGAGGCGCGGGAATCAATCAGCCCCAGCATTTT.

This clonotype occurred a few times. This chain joins TRBV11-2 and TRBJ2-5; no reliable D call. There are 14 residues in the CDR3. Germline CDR1 and CDR2: SGHAT and FQNNGV. V was cut by 1 base and J by 1 base, with 7 bases left in between. The CDR3 DNA sequence: TGTGCCAGCAGCTTAGTCGCACCCCAAGAGACCCAGTACTTC. Translation gives CASSLVAPQETQYF.

The sample holds a few counts of this clonotype. The rearrangement joins TRBV5-1 to TRBJ2-7; 7 positions match TRBD1. The CDR3 length is 15 residues. Trimming cost V 4 bases and J 6 bases; bases outside gene matches: 13. Germline loops: CDR1 SGHRS, CDR2 YFSETQ. CDR3 DNA: TGCGCCAGCAGCCCCACCCGACAGGGACCCCGCGAGCAGTACTTC. Translating gives CASSPTRQGPREQYF.

This clonotype was detected a few times. The chain carries TRBV5-1 and TRBJ2-3, with 9 bases that match TRBD2. Germline values: CDR1 SGHRS, CDR2 YFSETQ. The CDR3 covers 16 residues. V gave up 4 bases and J gave up 6 bases; unmatched junction bases: 12. The CDR3 DNA follows: TGCGCCAGCAGCACAAGCCTAGCGGGGCCTCTTGATACGCAGTATTTT. Residues: CASSTSLAGPLDTQYF. The entire variable domain, with the rest obtained from reference TRBV5-1 and TRBJ2-3, is as follows: KAGVTQTPRYLIKTRGQQVTLSCSPISGHRSVSWYQQTPGQGLQFLFEYFSETQRNKGNFPGRFSGRQFSNSRSEMNVSTLELGDSALYLCASSTSLAGPLDTQYFGPGTRLTVL.

This clonotype was recorded at least ten times. The chain links TRBV5-1 to TRBJ1-6, with TRBD1 matching 8 bases. Germline CDR1 is SGHRS and CDR2 is YFSETQ. The CDR3 is 14 residues long. With V trimmed by 5 bases and J by 8 bases, 6 bases remained unmatched. The CDR3 spells CASRSDREYSPLHF. DNA for the CDR3: TGCGCCAGCAGATCGGACAGGGAATATTCACCCCTCCACTTT.

This chain joins TRBV12-5 and TRBJ1-1; D is possibly TRBD1 (6 bases). Germline assignment: CDR1 LGHNT and CDR2 FRNRAP. CDR3 size: 13 residues. V dropped 6 bases and J dropped 8 bases, with 16 bases sitting between them. CDR3 in amino acids: CASGDRQAGEAFF. In DNA, the CDR3 is TGTGCTAGTGGAGACCGACAGGCAGGAGAAGCTTTCTTT.

The chain combines TRBV27 with TRBJ2-7, with 9 bases matching TRBD2. This CDR3 spans 15 amino acids. CDR1 is MNHEY and CDR2 is SMNVEV in the germline V gene (reference sequence). V gave up 5 bases and J gave up 3 bases; unmatched junction bases: 8. The DNA for the CDR3 is TGTGCCAGCAGTCCCTCGAGTAGCGGGAGCTACGAGCAGTACTTC. Translated, it gives CASSPSSSGSYEQYF.

This clonotype was counted a few times. The J gene is TRBJ2-7, the V gene TRBV7-9; D is unclear. CDR3 length: 14 residues. Trimming pared 0 bases from V and 8 bases from J, leaving 14 bases between. The germline CDR1 and CDR2 sequences are SEHNR and FQNEAQ (reference sequence). The DNA of the CDR3 is TGTGCCAGCAGCTTAGCGGGCTCCCGGAGTCAGCAGTACGTC. It is translated as CASSLAGSRSQQYV.

This clonotype has only a few counts. CDR3 loop: CASYSYNEQFF. As DNA, the CDR3 is TGTGCCAGCTACTCCTACAATGAGCAGTTCTTC. V usage is TRBV12-3 or TRBV12-4 and J usage is TRBJ2-1; D gene uncertain. The CDR3 has 11 residues. V was shortened by 8 bases and J by 0 bases, with 2 bases between the two germline ends.

This clonotype was detected only once. In nucleotides, the CDR3 is TGTGCCAGCAGCCCCCAACGCTGGGGAGAAAAACTGTTTTTT. Translating gives CASSPQRWGEKLFF. J is TRBJ1-4 and V is TRBV7-9, with no clear D. V lost 5 bases and J lost 8, with 15 bases in between. CDR3 size: 14 residues. Germline CDR1 reads SEHNR; CDR2 reads FQNEAQ (reference sequence).

The J gene is TRBJ2-5, the V gene TRBV20-1, with D possibly being TRBD1 or TRBD2 (5 bases each). CDR1 DFQATT and CDR2 SNEGSKA come from the germline V gene (reference sequence). CDR3 size: 12 residues. Trimming took off 4 bases at V and 9 bases at J, with 15 bases between the two ends. The CDR3 DNA reads TGCAGTGCTATCGGGACCCCGGAGGCCCAGTACTTC. As protein: CSAIGTPEAQYF.

This clonotype occurred a few times. This chain links TRBV3-1 with TRBJ1-1; possibly TRBD1 for D (5 bases). The V and J ends lost 3 bases and 1 base respectively, with 9 bases between them. CDR3 length: 14 amino acids. Germline CDR1 and CDR2: LGHDT and YNNKEL (reference sequence). The CDR3 reads CASSQSQGNTEAFF. For the CDR3, the DNA is TGTGCCAGCAGCCAGTCCCAGGGGAACACTGAAGCTTTCTTT.

The genes are TRBV4-1 and TRBJ2-4; D gene ambiguous. The CDR3 contains 14 residues. Trimming cost V 3 bases and J 0 bases, with 6 bases left between them. CDR1 and CDR2 (germline): MGHRA, YSYEKL. The CDR3 loop reads CASSQPLAKNIQYF. Written as DNA, the CDR3 is TGCGCCAGCAGCCAGCCCCTAGCCAAAAACATTCAGTACTTC.

This sequence joins TRBV6-2 or TRBV6-3 and TRBJ2-4; D is unclear. The CDR3 runs 12 residues. Per germline, CDR1 MNHEY and CDR2 SVGEGT. The germline V and J ends were trimmed by 8 bases and 6 bases, with 11 bases remaining between them. The CDR3 here is CASEAGSNIQYF. As DNA, the CDR3 is TGTGCCAGCGAGGCCGGTTCAAACATTCAGTACTTC.